Listed below are T cell receptor beta chains from one sample, sequenced in a study of radiation and T cells in renal cell carcinoma. Using immunoSEQ multiplex PCR, the repertoire was profiled, and TCRdb retains in-frame clones only, with some absent. Of 150,000 or so clones in the sample, 88% were seen once. This specimen was blood, taken from a patient whose treatment included radiotherapy and nephrectomy. The origin of the receptors is a woman in her 70s with renal cell carcinoma. CDR3s include the opening cysteine and the closing phenylalanine or tryptophan. D genes are given only for firm matches. The size entry is marked missing in some rows and otherwise reads once, few, many or a size class.

size: NA; V: TRBV5-1; J: TRBJ2-1; D: TRBD1; DNA: TGCGCCAGCAGTCGCGGACAGGGGACCCACAATGAGCAGTTCTTC; CDR3: CASSRGQGTHNEQFF
size: NA; V: TRBV5-1; J: TRBJ2-5; D: TRBD2; DNA: TGCGCCAGCAGCTTGGCTAGCGGGGGCCGACTCCAAGAGACCCAGTACTTC; CDR3: CASSLASGGRLQETQYF
size: NA; V: TRBV11-2; J: TRBJ1-2; D: NA; DNA: TGTGCCAGCAGCTTAGACCGGATGGCGGTCTATGGCTACACCTTC; CDR3: CASSLDRMAVYGYTF
size: NA; V: TRBV10-2; J: TRBJ2-7; D: NA; DNA: TGCGCCAGCTTACAAGCAGGGTACGAGCAGTACTTC; CDR3: CASLQAGYEQYF
size: NA; V: TRBV7-6; J: TRBJ1-1; D: NA; DNA: TGTGCCAGCAGCTTAGGGGGAATGAACACTGAAGCTTTCTTT; CDR3: CASSLGGMNTEAFF
size: once; V: TRBV14; J: TRBJ1-2; D: NA; DNA: TGTGCCAGCAGCCAAGAGTGGGCCCCCGGAGGCTACACCTTC; CDR3: CASSQEWAPGGYTF
size: NA; V: TRBV29-1; J: TRBJ1-1; D: NA; DNA: TGCAGCGTTGAAAGAATAGGAAGGGGCACTGAAGCTTTCTTT; CDR3: CSVERIGRGTEAFF
size: NA; V: TRBV7-2; J: TRBJ1-5; D: TRBD1; DNA: TGTGCCAGCAGCTTAAGAAAGGGGGCTGGGCAGCCCCAGCATTTT; CDR3: CASSLRKGAGQPQHF
size: NA; V: TRBV7-9; J: TRBJ1-5; D: NA; DNA: TGTGCCAGCAGCTTAGAGGGACTAAGCAATCAGCCCCAGCATTTT; CDR3: CASSLEGLSNQPQHF
size: once; V: TRBV7-2; J: TRBJ2-5; D: TRBD1; DNA: TGTGCCAGCAGCTTTCCCGGGACAGGGGCTTTAAAGACCCAGTACTTC; CDR3: CASSFPGTGALKTQYF
size: few; V: TRBV20-1; J: TRBJ2-3; D: NA; DNA: TGCAGTGCTAGAACCACAGATACGCAGTATTTT; CDR3: CSARTTDTQYF
size: NA; V: TRBV18; J: TRBJ2-7; D: NA; DNA: TGTGCCAGCTCACCTTCCAGGGGCTGGGAGCAGTACTTC; CDR3: CASSPSRGWEQYF
size: NA; V: TRBV28; J: TRBJ2-7; D: NA; DNA: TGTGCCAGCAGTATCTTAGGGACGGCTTCCTACGAGCAGTACTTC; CDR3: CASSILGTASYEQYF
size: NA; V: TRBV4-3; J: TRBJ2-7; D: TRBD1; DNA: TGCGCCAGCAGCCAAGATGGGACAGGGAGGTACGAGCAGTACTTC; CDR3: CASSQDGTGRYEQYF
size: NA; V: TRBV5-1; J: TRBJ1-1; D: NA; DNA: TGCGCCAGCAGCGGCCTACAGGGTAATACTGAAGCTTTCTTT; CDR3: CASSGLQGNTEAFF
size: NA; V: TRBV5-8; J: TRBJ2-7; D: TRBD1; DNA: TGTGCCAGCAGCCCTCTGGACAGGGTACCGGGCGAGCAGTACTTC; CDR3: CASSPLDRVPGEQYF
size: NA; V: TRBV9; J: TRBJ2-6; D: NA; DNA: TGTGCCAGCAGCGGGGCGTTCTCTGGGGCCAACGTCCTGACTTTC; CDR3: CASSGAFSGANVLTF
size: NA; V: TRBV21-1; J: TRBJ2-5; D: NA; DNA: TGTGCCAGCAGCAAAGTGAACGAGCGGGGGAGCGGGGAGACCCAGTACTTC; CDR3: CASSKVNERGSGETQYF
size: once; V: TRBV7-2; J: TRBJ1-3; D: NA; DNA: TGTGCCAGCAGCTTCCCCTCTGGAAACACCATATATTTT; CDR3: CASSFPSGNTIYF
size: NA; V: TRBV27; J: TRBJ1-6; D: TRBD1; DNA: TGTGCCAGCATGAGGGACAGGGGTTCACCCCTCCACTTT; CDR3: CASMRDRGSPLHF
size: NA; V: TRBV28; J: TRBJ1-6; D: NA; DNA: TGTGCCAGCAGTTTCAGCCGAGGTTCCTATAATTCACCCCTCCACTTT; CDR3: CASSFSRGSYNSPLHF
size: NA; V: TRBV19; J: TRBJ1-1; D: NA; DNA: TGTGCCAGTAGTACCACAGGGATTGCGACTGAAGCTTTCTTT; CDR3: CASSTTGIATEAFF
size: NA; V: TRBV10-3; J: TRBJ1-4; D: NA; DNA: TGTGCCATCGGGGGGGATTTTAATGAAAAACTGTTTTTT; CDR3: CAIGGDFNEKLFF
size: NA; V: TRBV4-3; J: TRBJ2-1; D: TRBD2; DNA: TGCGCCAGCAGCCTTCTCATCGGTGGGCTAGCGGGGAACAATGAGCAGTTCTTC; CDR3: CASSLLIGGLAGNNEQFF
size: NA; V: TRBV19; J: TRBJ1-5; D: TRBD1; DNA: TGTGCCAGTAGTCAAGACAGGGCCGGTAATCAGCCCCAGCATTTT; CDR3: CASSQDRAGNQPQHF
size: NA; V: TRBV28; J: TRBJ1-3; D: NA; DNA: TGTGCCAGCAGTTTCGGGACCTTCTCTGGAAACACCATATATTTT; CDR3: CASSFGTFSGNTIYF
size: NA; V: TRBV6-6; J: TRBJ2-5; D: TRBD2; DNA: TGTGCCAGCAGTTTACTAGCGGGGGTGGAGACCCAGTACTTC; CDR3: CASSLLAGVETQYF
size: NA; V: TRBV5-8; J: TRBJ1-3; D: NA; DNA: TGTGCCAGCAGCCGGACTGGGTCTGGAAACACCATATATTTT; CDR3: CASSRTGSGNTIYF
size: NA; V: TRBV19; J: TRBJ1-2; D: TRBD1; DNA: TGTGCCAGTAGTACCCCGGGACAGGGGATAGCGGGCTACACCTTC; CDR3: CASSTPGQGIAGYTF
size: once; V: TRBV5-1; J: TRBJ2-7; D: TRBD1; DNA: TGCGCCAGCAGCTTTGAGGGACAGGGGGCTTACGAGCAGTACTTC; CDR3: CASSFEGQGAYEQYF
size: NA; V: TRBV5-1; J: TRBJ2-2; D: NA; DNA: TGCGCCAGCAGCTTGGTAGGGGGGGCGAACACCGGGGAGCTGTTTTTT; CDR3: CASSLVGGANTGELFF
size: NA; V: TRBV5-1; J: TRBJ2-1; D: NA; DNA: TGCGCCAGCGGGGATCTCTCCTACAATGAGCAGTTCTTC; CDR3: CASGDLSYNEQFF
size: NA; V: TRBV19; J: TRBJ1-2; D: NA; DNA: TGTGCCAGTAGGAGGGAGGGGAAGGGCTATGGCTACACCTTC; CDR3: CASRREGKGYGYTF
size: NA; V: TRBV15; J: TRBJ1-5; D: NA; DNA: TGTGCCACCAGCAGAGGCGAGAGTAGCAATCAGCCCCAGCATTTT; CDR3: CATSRGESSNQPQHF
size: NA; V: TRBV6-5; J: TRBJ1-3; D: NA; DNA: TGTGCCAGCAGTTACTCTCCTGGCAGAAACACCATATATTTT; CDR3: CASSYSPGRNTIYF
size: few; V: TRBV9; J: TRBJ1-1; D: NA; DNA: TGTGCCAGCAGCGTAGGAACAGGGACGACTGAAGCTTTCTTT; CDR3: CASSVGTGTTEAFF
size: NA; V: TRBV4-2; J: TRBJ2-3; D: TRBD2; DNA: TGTGCCAGCAGCCAATATCAAGCGGGGGTGACAGATACGCAGTATTTT; CDR3: CASSQYQAGVTDTQYF
size: NA; V: TRBV30; J: TRBJ2-1; D: NA; DNA: TGTGCCTGGAGTGCACAGGGTAATGAGCAGTTCTTC; CDR3: CAWSAQGNEQFF
size: NA; V: TRBV2; J: TRBJ2-7; D: NA; DNA: TGTGCCAGCAGAAGGAGGGGTTTCGTGTCCGACGAGCAGTACTTC; CDR3: CASRRRGFVSDEQYF
size: once; V: TRBV19; J: TRBJ2-2; D: TRBD1; DNA: TGTGCCAGTAGTATAGTAGGGACAGGGCCGAACACCGGGGAGCTGTTTTTT; CDR3: CASSIVGTGPNTGELFF
size: NA; V: TRBV5-1; J: TRBJ2-5; D: NA; DNA: TGCGCCAGCAGCTTGGATCCATCAGGGACCCAGTACTTC; CDR3: CASSLDPSGTQYF
size: NA; V: TRBV5-1; J: TRBJ2-3; D: TRBD2; DNA: TGCGCCAGCTTACCCCGCCTAGCGGGGGGACGCACAGATACGCAGTATTTT; CDR3: CASLPRLAGGRTDTQYF
size: NA; V: TRBV4-1; J: TRBJ2-7; D: NA; DNA: TGCGCCAGCAGCCATGCAGACAGGTTGACGAACGAGCAGTACTTC; CDR3: CASSHADRLTNEQYF
size: NA; V: TRBV7-9; J: TRBJ2-7; D: TRBD1; DNA: TGTGCCAGCAGCTTAGACGGGACAGGGGGCTCGATCGAGCAGTACTTC; CDR3: CASSLDGTGGSIEQYF
size: NA; V: TRBV7-2; J: TRBJ1-2; D: NA; DNA: TGTGCCAGCAGCTTAGCCCTCACTGACAGTACCACCTTC; CDR3: CASSLALTDSTTF
size: NA; V: TRBV6-1; J: TRBJ1-5; D: NA; DNA: TGTGCCAGCAGTGGGGGACTCCAGCAGCATTTT; CDR3: CASSGGLQQHF
size: NA; V: TRBV30; J: TRBJ1-1; D: NA; DNA: TGTGCCTGGAGGGCGGGCAACACTGAAGCTTTCTTT; CDR3: CAWRAGNTEAFF
size: once; V: TRBV19; J: TRBJ2-3; D: TRBD2; DNA: TGTGCCAGTAGCATAGGACTAGCGGGGAGCACAGATACGCAGTATTTT; CDR3: CASSIGLAGSTDTQYF